These 23 T cell receptor beta chains originate from one sample sequenced in a study of PD-1 blockade in classical Hodgkin lymphoma. Time point denoted: cycle 4 day 1 (C4D1), after about 6 weeks of nivolumab. Each patient's relapse followed autologous stem cell transplantation, and brentuximab vedotin exposure varied. With magnetic negative selection, CD4+ T cells were purified from PBMCs that had been thawed. Profiling relied on immunoSEQ multiplex PCR, and the TCRdb table lists in-frame clones only, not all of them. This sample has about 17,000 clones, with around 72% found just once. The starting material was CD4+ T cells from blood, obtained before the fourth cycle of nivolumab. Receptor source: a human donor with classical Hodgkin lymphoma.

The CDR3 region is CASSITGVDEKLFF. The DNA for the CDR3 is TGTGCCAGCAGCATTACAGGGGTAGATGAAAAACTGTTTTTT. This sequence joins TRBV7-9 and TRBJ1-4; TRBD1 aligns across 7 bases. V was pared by 5 bases and J by 6 bases, with 6 bases of the junction left unmatched. Germline-derived CDR1 and CDR2 are SEHNR and FQNEAQ (reference sequence). The CDR3 has 14 residues.

This rearrangement joins TRBV7-9 to TRBJ2-5; D not certain. Germline V gene lookup returns CDR1 SEHNR and CDR2 FQNEAQ (reference sequence). The CDR3 contains 11 residues. The germline V and J ends were trimmed by 4 bases and 9 bases, with 9 bases remaining between them. Here the CDR3 reads CASSSSSAQYF. Here the CDR3 DNA reads TGTGCCAGCAGCTCTAGTTCGGCCCAGTACTTC. Full variable domain (outside the CDR3, taken from reference TRBV7-9 and TRBJ2-5): DTGVSQNPRHKITKRGQNVTFRCDPISEHNRLYWYRQTLGQGPEFLTYFQNEAQLEKSRLLSDRFSAERPKGSFSTLEIQRTEQGDSAMYLCASSSSSAQYFGPGTRLLVL.

This chain links TRBV2 with TRBJ1-5; perhaps TRBD1 as D (5 bases). Germline loops: CDR1 SNHLY, CDR2 FYNNEI. The V end was cut by 5 bases, the J end by 2 bases, with 13 bases between. CDR3 length equals 15 residues. The CDR3 reads CASSSGLSGNQPQHF. The CDR3 nucleotides read TGTGCCAGCAGTTCGGGGCTTAGCGGCAATCAGCCCCAGCATTTT.

This clone was counted only a few times. The chain is built from TRBV5-4 and TRBJ2-3; D is unclear. The CDR3 spans 14 residues. Per the germline V gene, CDR1 is SGHNT and CDR2 is YYREEE (reference sequence). Trimming stripped 6 bases from V and 1 base from J, with 12 bases between. This CDR3 is CASKGSHGTDTQYF. The CDR3 DNA sequence: TGTGCCAGCAAGGGTAGCCACGGCACAGATACGCAGTATTTT.

This chain links TRBV5-4 with TRBJ1-4; D gene unclear. The ends were cut back, 0 bases at V and 5 bases at J, with 8 bases in the middle. The CDR3 runs to 14 residues. The germline V gene has CDR1 SGHNT and CDR2 YYREEE (reference sequence). The CDR3 DNA sequence: TGTGCCAGCAGCTTGGACAGCCCAAATGAAAAACTGTTTTTT. This translates into CASSLDSPNEKLFF.

The V and J genes are TRBV7-6 and TRBJ1-1; D remains unclear. The germline gives CDR1 SGHVS, CDR2 FNYEAQ. CDR3 length: 13 amino acids. The V gene lost 4 bases and the J gene lost 3 bases, with 9 bases spanning the gap. This CDR3 reads CASSSQSYTEAFF. CDR3 in DNA: TGTGCCAGCAGCTCCCAGTCTTACACTGAAGCTTTCTTT. Full variable domain (remainder filled in from reference TRBV7-6 and TRBJ1-1): GAGVSQSPRYKVTKRGQDVALRCDPISGHVSLYWYRQALGQGPEFLTYFNYEAQQDKSGLPNDRFSAERPEGSISTLTIQRTEQRDSAMYRCASSSQSYTEAFFGQGTRLTVV.

This chain connects TRBV2 to TRBJ2-7; 8 positions agree with TRBD1. CDR1 is SNHLY and CDR2 is FYNNEI in the germline V gene. The CDR3 loop spans 13 amino acids. With V trimmed by 7 bases and J by 3 bases, 5 bases remained unmatched. Written as DNA, the CDR3 is TGTGCCAGCATGGGGACAGGCGACTACGAGCAGTACTTC. Amino acids: CASMGTGDYEQYF.

In this sample, this clone turned up a few times. The chain carries TRBV30 and TRBJ1-1; D not resolved. V dropped 0 bases and J dropped 2 bases, with 10 bases sitting between them. This CDR3 is built from 14 residues. Germline V lookup: CDR1 GTSNPN, CDR2 SVGIG (reference sequence). CDR3 DNA: TGTGCCTGGAGTGTCGAACGAGTTAACACTGAAGCTTTCTTT. This sequence encodes CAWSVERVNTEAFF. The full variable domain, its missing parts supplied by reference TRBV30 and TRBJ1-1, is SQTIHQWPATLVQPVGSPLSLECTVEGTSNPNLYWYRQAAGRGLQLLFYSVGIGQISSEVPQNLSASRPQDRQFILSSKKLLLSDSGFYLCAWSVERVNTEAFFGQGTRLTVV.

CDR3 sequence reads: CSVLAGGASDTQYF. Here the CDR3 DNA reads TGCAGCGTTCTGGCGGGGGGGGCCTCAGATACGCAGTATTTT. The J gene is TRBJ2-3, the V gene TRBV29-1, with 9 bases aligning to TRBD2. V was clipped by 5 bases and J by 4 bases; unmatched bases: 7. The CDR3 has 14 amino acids. Looked up from germline, CDR1 is SQVTM and CDR2 is ANQGSEA.

The chain couples TRBV2 to TRBJ1-1, with 8 nucleotides matching TRBD1. Germline V CDR1 and CDR2: SNHLY, FYNNEI. The CDR3 spans 12 residues. The junction had 2 bases not matched to a gene; V was cut back by 5 bases and J by 6 bases. CDR3 amino acids: CASSKTGAEAFF. CDR3 coding DNA: TGTGCCAGCAGTAAGACAGGGGCTGAAGCTTTCTTT.

The J gene is TRBJ1-2, the V gene TRBV5-4; 7 nucleotides align to TRBD1. Germline CDR1 is SGHNT and CDR2 is YYREEE (reference sequence). The CDR3 loop spans 14 amino acids. V lost 6 bases, J lost 3 bases, and 8 bases stayed unmatched. CDR3 residues: CASTRGGDHYGYTF. The CDR3 DNA is TGTGCCAGCACCAGGGGGGGGGACCACTATGGCTACACCTTC. The full variable domain, with the rest looked up from reference TRBV5-4 and TRBJ1-2, is ETGVTQSPTHLIKTRGQQVTLRCSSQSGHNTVSWYQQALGQGPQFIFQYYREEENGRGNFPPRFSGLQFPNYSSELNVNALELDDSALYLCASTRGGDHYGYTFGSGTRLTVV.

This chain joins TRBV9 and TRBJ2-5, with 7 positions matching TRBD2. CDR3 length: 15 residues. The ends lost 0 bases at V and 2 bases at J; junction bases unmatched: 4. CDR1 and CDR2 from the germline V gene are SGDLS and YYNGEE. The CDR3 loop reads CASSVVAGRQETQYF. The CDR3 DNA sequence: TGTGCCAGCAGCGTAGTAGCGGGTCGGCAAGAGACCCAGTACTTC.

In DNA form, the CDR3 reads TGTGCCAGCAGTTCCCTGGGGCAGGGACAAGAGACCCAGTACTTC. Translation: CASSSLGQGQETQYF. This rearrangement joins TRBV27 to TRBJ2-5, with D perhaps TRBD1 (5 bases). This CDR3 is 15 amino acids long. Germline V lookup: CDR1 MNHEY, CDR2 SMNVEV (reference sequence). V was pared by 4 bases and J by 2 bases, with 14 bases between.

This chain connects TRBV5-5 to TRBJ1-2; possible D gene TRBD1, 5 bases. The CDR3 is 13 residues long. Deletions cut 2 bases from V and 4 bases from J, with 9 bases between. The germline CDR1 and CDR2 sequences are SGHKS and YYEKEE (reference sequence). The DNA of the CDR3 is TGTGCCAGCAGCTTACCAGGGACCTATGGCTACACCTTC. Encoded protein: CASSLPGTYGYTF.

The rearrangement joins TRBV10-2 to TRBJ2-3; possible D gene TRBD2, 6 bases. Germline V gives CDR1 WSHSY, CDR2 SAAADI. The CDR3 is made up of 14 amino acids. Trimming left V 2 bases short and J 3 bases short, with 9 bases between. The CDR3 region is CASSEVGGTDTQYF. The DNA for the CDR3 is TGCGCCAGCAGTGAGGTGGGAGGTACAGATACGCAGTATTTT.

The chain couples TRBV7-9 to TRBJ2-7; maybe TRBD1 (6 bases). The CDR3 has 15 residues. Germline CDR1 and CDR2: SEHNR and FQNEAQ (reference sequence). Trimming removed 1 base at V and 2 bases at J, with 12 bases between. CDR3 protein: CASSLEEGGPYEQYF. CDR3 in DNA: TGTGCCAGCAGCTTAGAAGAAGGGGGACCCTACGAGCAGTACTTC.

The chain links TRBV5-4 to TRBJ2-7, with 11 bases lining up with TRBD2. Germline V gives CDR1 SGHNT, CDR2 YYREEE (reference sequence). The CDR3 loop spans 15 amino acids. V lost 3 bases to trimming and J lost 5 bases; unmatched junction nucleotides: 7. The CDR3 bases are TGTGCCAGCAGCTATTTGACTAGCGGGACAGACGAGCAGTACTTC. Translated, it gives CASSYLTSGTDEQYF. Complete variable domain (other parts from reference TRBV5-4 and TRBJ2-7): ETGVTQSPTHLIKTRGQQVTLRCSSQSGHNTVSWYQQALGQGPQFIFQYYREEENGRGNFPPRFSGLQFPNYSSELNVNALELDDSALYLCASSYLTSGTDEQYFGPGTRLTVT.

V usage is TRBV29-1 and J usage is TRBJ2-2; D remains unclear. This CDR3 is built from 14 residues. The ends were cut back, 4 bases at V and 1 base at J, with 10 bases in the middle. CDR1 and CDR2 (germline): SQVTM, ANQGSEA. CDR3 nucleotide sequence: TGCAGCGTTGGTTACAGACAGAACACCGGGGAGCTGTTTTTT. It codes for CSVGYRQNTGELFF.

This clone was observed a few times. The rearrangement joins TRBV7-2 to TRBJ1-1; tentatively, D is TRBD1 (6 bases). This CDR3 is 13 amino acids long. CDR1 is SGHTA and CDR2 is FQGNSA in the germline V gene. V shed 1 base and J shed 4 bases, with 7 bases lying between them. CDR3 amino acids: CASSLEGGTEAFF. CDR3 DNA sequence: TGTGCCAGCAGCTTAGAAGGGGGCACTGAAGCTTTCTTT.

The V and J genes are TRBV9 and TRBJ1-2, with D maybe TRBD1 (6 bases). Trimming shortened V by 0 bases and J by 7 bases, and 16 bases separated the two germline ends. This CDR3 spans 15 amino acids. Germline V gives CDR1 SGDLS, CDR2 YYNGEE. CDR3 coding DNA: TGTGCCAGCAGCGTAGCTAGTCGGGGGGCATCTGGCTACACCTTC. The encoded protein is CASSVASRGASGYTF.

The chain has TRBV4-1 and TRBJ1-2; TRBD1 is a possible D gene (6 bases). V shed 1 base and J shed 8 bases, with 20 bases lying between them. The CDR3 loop spans 16 amino acids. Looked up from germline, CDR1 is MGHRA and CDR2 is YSYEKL. CDR3 region: CASSQVLAGSGVGYTF. The CDR3 DNA reads TGCGCCAGCAGCCAAGTTTTGGCGGGTTCAGGGGTCGGCTACACCTTC.

The chain has TRBV5-1 and TRBJ1-5; no clear D. Per germline, CDR1 SGHRS and CDR2 YFSETQ. Between the trimmed V and J ends, which lost 0 bases and 0 bases, there was a span of 7 bases. This CDR3 is 15 amino acids long. CDR3 DNA: TGCGCCAGCAGCTTGGGGCAGAATAGCAATCAGCCCCAGCATTTT. Amino acids: CASSLGQNSNQPQHF. Drawing the rest from reference TRBV5-1 and TRBJ1-5, the complete variable domain is KAGVTQTPRYLIKTRGQQVTLSCSPISGHRSVSWYQQTPGQGLQFLFEYFSETQRNKGNFPGRFSGRQFSNSRSEMNVSTLELGDSALYLCASSLGQNSNQPQHFGDGTRLSIL.

The J gene is TRBJ1-6, the V gene TRBV11-1; D is perhaps TRBD1 (5 bases). Between the trimmed V and J ends, which lost 5 bases and 7 bases, there was a span of 21 bases. This CDR3 contains 17 residues. Germline V gene data show CDR1 as SGHAT and CDR2 as FQDESV (reference sequence). The CDR3, as DNA: TGTGCCAGCAGCACGGGACGGTTCTCGCTATGGAATTCACCCCTCCACTTT. Translated: CASSTGRFSLWNSPLHF.